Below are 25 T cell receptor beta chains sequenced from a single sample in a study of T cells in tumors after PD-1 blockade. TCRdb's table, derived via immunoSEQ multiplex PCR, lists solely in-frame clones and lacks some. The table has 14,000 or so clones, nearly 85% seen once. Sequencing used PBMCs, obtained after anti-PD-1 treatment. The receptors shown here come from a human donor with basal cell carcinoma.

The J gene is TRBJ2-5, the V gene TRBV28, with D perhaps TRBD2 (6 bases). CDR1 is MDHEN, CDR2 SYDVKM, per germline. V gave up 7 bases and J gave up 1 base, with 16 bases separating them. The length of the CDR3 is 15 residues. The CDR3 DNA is TGTGCCAGCACCTTGGGGGGTGACTTCCAAGAGACCCAGTACTTC. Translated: CASTLGGDFQETQYF.

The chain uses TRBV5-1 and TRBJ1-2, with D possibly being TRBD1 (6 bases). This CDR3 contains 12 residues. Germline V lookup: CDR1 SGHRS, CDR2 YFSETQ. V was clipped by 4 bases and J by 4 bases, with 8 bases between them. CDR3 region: CASSPDSYGYTF. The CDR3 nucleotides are TGCGCCAGCAGCCCGGACAGCTATGGCTACACCTTC.

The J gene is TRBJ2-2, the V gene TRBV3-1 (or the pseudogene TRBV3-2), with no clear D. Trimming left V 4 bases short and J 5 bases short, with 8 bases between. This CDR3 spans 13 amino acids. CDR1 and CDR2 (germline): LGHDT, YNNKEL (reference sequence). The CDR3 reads CASSPPRTGELFF. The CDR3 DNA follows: TGTGCCAGCAGCCCGCCAAGAACCGGGGAGCTGTTTTTT.

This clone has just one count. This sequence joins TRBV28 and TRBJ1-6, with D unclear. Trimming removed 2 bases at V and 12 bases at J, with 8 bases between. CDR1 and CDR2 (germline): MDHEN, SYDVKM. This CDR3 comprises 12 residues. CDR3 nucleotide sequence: TGTGCCAGCAGTTTAAGCCCGGAACCCCTCCACTTT. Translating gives CASSLSPEPLHF.

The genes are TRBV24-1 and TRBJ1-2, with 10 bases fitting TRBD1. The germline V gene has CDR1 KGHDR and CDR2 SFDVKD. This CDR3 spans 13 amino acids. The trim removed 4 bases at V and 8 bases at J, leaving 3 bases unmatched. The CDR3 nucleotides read TGTGCCACCAGTGAACGGGACAGGGGAGGCTACACCTTC. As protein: CATSERDRGGYTF.

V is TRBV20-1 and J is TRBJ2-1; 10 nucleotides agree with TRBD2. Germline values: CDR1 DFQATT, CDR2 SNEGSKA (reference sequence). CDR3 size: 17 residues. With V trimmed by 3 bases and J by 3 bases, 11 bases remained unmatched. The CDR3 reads CSASVLEREGLYNEQFF. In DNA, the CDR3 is TGCAGTGCTAGTGTCCTGGAGCGGGAGGGCCTCTACAATGAGCAGTTCTTC.

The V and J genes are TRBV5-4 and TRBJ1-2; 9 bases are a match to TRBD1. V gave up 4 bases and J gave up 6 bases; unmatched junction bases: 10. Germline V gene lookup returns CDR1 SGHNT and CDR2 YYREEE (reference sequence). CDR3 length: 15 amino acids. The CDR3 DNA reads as TGTGCCAGCAGCGCCTGGACAGGGGACCTACATGGCTACACCTTC. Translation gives CASSAWTGDLHGYTF.

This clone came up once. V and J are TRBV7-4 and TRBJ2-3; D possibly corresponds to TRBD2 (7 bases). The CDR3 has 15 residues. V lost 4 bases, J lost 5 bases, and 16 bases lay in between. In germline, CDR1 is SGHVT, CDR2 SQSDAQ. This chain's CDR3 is CASSSTHREGDTQYF. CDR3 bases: TGTGCCAGCAGCTCCACCCACAGGGAGGGAGATACGCAGTATTTT.

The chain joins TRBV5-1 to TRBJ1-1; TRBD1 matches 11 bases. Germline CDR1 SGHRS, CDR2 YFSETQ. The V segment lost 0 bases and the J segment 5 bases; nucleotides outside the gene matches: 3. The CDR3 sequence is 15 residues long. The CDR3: CASSLVGTGGTEAFF. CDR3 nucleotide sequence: TGCGCCAGCAGCTTGGTGGGGACAGGGGGAACTGAAGCTTTCTTT.

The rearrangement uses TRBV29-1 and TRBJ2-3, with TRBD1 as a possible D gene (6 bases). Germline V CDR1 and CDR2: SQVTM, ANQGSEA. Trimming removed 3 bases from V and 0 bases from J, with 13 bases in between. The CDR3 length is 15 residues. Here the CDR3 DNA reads TGCAGCGTTGAGGCCGGGACACTTAGCACAGATACGCAGTATTTT. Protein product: CSVEAGTLSTDTQYF.

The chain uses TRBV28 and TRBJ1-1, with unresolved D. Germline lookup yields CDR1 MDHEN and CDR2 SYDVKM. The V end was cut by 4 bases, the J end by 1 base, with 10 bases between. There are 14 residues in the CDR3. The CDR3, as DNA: TGTGCCAGCAGTTCCGGACCTAGGAACACTGAAGCTTTCTTT. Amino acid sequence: CASSSGPRNTEAFF.

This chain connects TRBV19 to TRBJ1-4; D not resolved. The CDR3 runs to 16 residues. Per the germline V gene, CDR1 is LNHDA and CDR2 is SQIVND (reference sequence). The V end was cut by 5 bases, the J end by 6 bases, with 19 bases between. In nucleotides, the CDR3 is TGTGCCAGTAGTCTTAGGGAGATTAACTGGGATGAAAAACTGTTTTTT. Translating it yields CASSLREINWDEKLFF.

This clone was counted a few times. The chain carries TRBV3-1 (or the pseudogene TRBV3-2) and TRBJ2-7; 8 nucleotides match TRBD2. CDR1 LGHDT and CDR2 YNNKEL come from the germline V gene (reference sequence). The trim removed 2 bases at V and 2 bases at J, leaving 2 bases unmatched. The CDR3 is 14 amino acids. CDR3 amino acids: CASSQREGPYEQYF. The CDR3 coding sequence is TGTGCCAGCAGCCAACGGGAGGGCCCCTACGAGCAGTACTTC.

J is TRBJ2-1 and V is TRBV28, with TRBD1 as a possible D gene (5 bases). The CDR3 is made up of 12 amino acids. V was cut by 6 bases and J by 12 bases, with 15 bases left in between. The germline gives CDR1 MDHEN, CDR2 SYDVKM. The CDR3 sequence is CASSSQGLGQFF. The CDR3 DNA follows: TGTGCCAGCAGCTCTCAGGGTCTGGGGCAGTTCTTC.

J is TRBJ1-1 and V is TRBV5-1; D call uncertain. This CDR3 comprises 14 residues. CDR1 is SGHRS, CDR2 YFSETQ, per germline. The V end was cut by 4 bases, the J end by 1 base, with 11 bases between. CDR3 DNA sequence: TGCGCCAGCAGCATAGAGTCACCGAACACTGAAGCTTTCTTT. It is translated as CASSIESPNTEAFF.

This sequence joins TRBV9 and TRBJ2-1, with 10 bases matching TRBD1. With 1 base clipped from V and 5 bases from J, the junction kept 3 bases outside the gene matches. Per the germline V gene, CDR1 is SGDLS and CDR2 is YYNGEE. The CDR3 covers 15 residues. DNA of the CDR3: TGTGCCAGCAGCGTAAGGGACAGGGGAAACAATGAGCAGTTCTTC. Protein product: CASSVRDRGNNEQFF.

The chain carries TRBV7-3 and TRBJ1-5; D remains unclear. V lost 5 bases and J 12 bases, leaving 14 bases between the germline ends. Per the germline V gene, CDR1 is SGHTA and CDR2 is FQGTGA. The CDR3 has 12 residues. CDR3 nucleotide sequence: TGTGCCAGCAGCCGGCCCCAGGTGGACCAGCATTTT. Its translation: CASSRPQVDQHF.

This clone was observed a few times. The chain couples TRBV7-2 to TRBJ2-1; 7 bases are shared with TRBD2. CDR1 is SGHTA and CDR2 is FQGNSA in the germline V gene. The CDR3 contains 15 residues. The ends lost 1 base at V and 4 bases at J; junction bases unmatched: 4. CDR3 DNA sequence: TGTGCCAGCAGCTTAGTGTGGCGGGAGTACAATGAGCAGTTCTTC. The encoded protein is CASSLVWREYNEQFF.

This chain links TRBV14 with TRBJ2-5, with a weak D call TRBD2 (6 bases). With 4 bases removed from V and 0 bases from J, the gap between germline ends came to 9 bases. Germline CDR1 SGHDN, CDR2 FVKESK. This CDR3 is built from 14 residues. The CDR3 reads CASSRGGNQETQYF. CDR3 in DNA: TGTGCCAGCAGCCGGGGCGGGAACCAAGAGACCCAGTACTTC.

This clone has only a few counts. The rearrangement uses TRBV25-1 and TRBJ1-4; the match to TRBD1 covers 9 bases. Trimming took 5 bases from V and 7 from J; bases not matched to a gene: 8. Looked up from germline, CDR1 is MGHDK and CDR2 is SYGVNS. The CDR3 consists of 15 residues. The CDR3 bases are TGTGCCAGCAGTATAAGGACAGGGGAGGGTGAAAAACTGTTTTTT. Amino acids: CASSIRTGEGEKLFF.

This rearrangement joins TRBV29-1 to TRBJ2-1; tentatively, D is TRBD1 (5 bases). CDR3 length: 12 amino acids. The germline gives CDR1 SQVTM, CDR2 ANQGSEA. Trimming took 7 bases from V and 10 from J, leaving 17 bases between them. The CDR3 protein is CSALGANREQFF. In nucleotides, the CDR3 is TGCAGCGCCCTGGGTGCGAACAGGGAGCAGTTCTTC.

CDR3 residues: CASRRGPMNTEAFF. The CDR3 nucleotides are TGTGCCAGTAGGAGGGGACCGATGAACACTGAAGCTTTCTTT. The rearrangement uses TRBV19 and TRBJ1-1; maybe TRBD1 (5 bases). Germline V CDR1 and CDR2: LNHDA, SQIVND (reference sequence). The V and J ends lost 6 bases and 0 bases respectively, with 11 bases between them. The CDR3 contains 14 residues.

The CDR3 DNA reads TGTGCCAGCTCACCACTCCGATCCTACGAGCAGTACTTC. This translates into CASSPLRSYEQYF. The chain combines TRBV18 with TRBJ2-7, with D uncertain. The CDR3 extends over 13 amino acids. Per germline, CDR1 KGHSH and CDR2 LQKENI. V lost 1 base to trimming and J lost 1 base, with 5 bases between them.

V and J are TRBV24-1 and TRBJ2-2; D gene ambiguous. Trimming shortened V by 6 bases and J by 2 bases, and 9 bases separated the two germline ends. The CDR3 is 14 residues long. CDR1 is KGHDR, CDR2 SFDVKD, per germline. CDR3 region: CATSHYQNTGELFF. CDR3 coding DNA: TGTGCCACCAGTCATTACCAAAACACCGGGGAGCTGTTTTTT.

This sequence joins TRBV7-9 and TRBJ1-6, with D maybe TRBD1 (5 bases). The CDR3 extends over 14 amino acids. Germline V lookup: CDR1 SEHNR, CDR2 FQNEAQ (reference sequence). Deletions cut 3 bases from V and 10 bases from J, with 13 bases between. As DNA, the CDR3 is TGTGCCAGCAGCTTGGACGGGGCAGGATCACCCCTCCACTTT. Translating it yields CASSLDGAGSPLHF. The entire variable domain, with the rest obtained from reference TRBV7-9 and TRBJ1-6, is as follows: DTGVSQNPRHKITKRGQNVTFRCDPISEHNRLYWYRQTLGQGPEFLTYFQNEAQLEKSRLLSDRFSAERPKGSFSTLEIQRTEQGDSAMYLCASSLDGAGSPLHFGNGTRLTVT.